These T cell receptor beta chains were read from a single sample in a study of T cell repertoires in cytomegalovirus infection. These receptors lack a known antigen. TCRdb processed the reads anew with MiXCR; each CDR3 protein has one entry. Altogether 90,000 to 130,000 distinct CDR3 sequences are present, around 10% being singletons, with the ten largest covering 30% to 40%. The sequenced material came from PBMCs, sequenced either directly or after in vitro stimulation (not recorded which). These receptors were obtained from a human donor in good health (CMV status not recorded). Some clones in this sample may be carry-over from other donors' samples. The CDR3 runs from the conserved cysteine through the conserved F or W. D genes are given only for firm matches. A clone size is listed for some rows: how often the clone was seen (once, few, many), or a class if it is expanded.

d_call	clone_size	v_call	j_call	cdr3_nt	cdr3_aa
TRBD1	few	TRBV12-3/TRBV12-4	TRBJ2-2	TGTGCCAGCAGTTTTTGGGGACAGGGAGGCGGGGAGCTGTTTTTT	CASSFWGQGGGELFF
TRBD2	few	TRBV5-1	TRBJ2-1	TGCGCCAGCAGCCCACAAGCGGGAGGGCCGGATGAGCAGTTCTTC	CASSPQAGGPDEQFF
.	.	TRBV29-1	TRBJ2-3	TGCAGCGTTGAGGACTACATAACTAGCACAGATACGCAGTATTTT	CSVEDYITSTDTQYF
TRBD2	.	TRBV12-3/TRBV12-4	TRBJ2-1	TGTGCCAGCAGCCTAGCGGGAGGGCCTAATGAGCAGTTCTTC	CASSLAGGPNEQFF
TRBD2	many	TRBV7-3	TRBJ2-1	TGTGCCAGCAGCTCGGGACTAACTGAGCAGTTCTTC	CASSSGLTEQFF
.	many	TRBV30	TRBJ1-3	TGTGCCTACGGACCGGGAAACACCATATATTTT	CAYGPGNTIYF
.	hyperexpanded	TRBV27	TRBJ2-5	TGTGCCAGCAGTCCGGGGACAACTCAAGAGACCCAGTACTTC	CASSPGTTQETQYF
.	few	TRBV24-1	TRBJ2-1	TGTGCCACCAGTGACCCGAAAGGGGCGGATTACTACAATGAGCAGTTCTTC	CATSDPKGADYYNEQFF
.	few	TRBV11-3	TRBJ2-2	TGTGCCAGCAGCCGATCCTCTAGCGTGAACACCGGGGAGCTGTTTTTT	CASSRSSSVNTGELFF
.	.	TRBV4-2	TRBJ1-4	TGTGCCAGCAGCCAAGACAGGTGGGGGACCGACGATGAAAAACTGTTTTTT	CASSQDRWGTDDEKLFF
.	many	TRBV28	TRBJ1-2	TGTGCCAGCAGTTCATACCGGGCCTCATTGTTC	CASSSYRASLF
TRBD1	few	TRBV10-3	TRBJ1-2	TGTGCCATCAGTGATTCGACAGGGGCGTTCTATGGCTACACCTTC	CAISDSTGAFYGYTF
.	.	TRBV19	TRBJ2-3	TGTGCCAGCGCTCCCGACAGCCGTCCCGCAGATACGCAGTATTTT	CASAPDSRPADTQYF
TRBD2	few	TRBV7-6	TRBJ2-5	TGTGCCAGCAAGGGACCGGGACTAGCGGACCAAGAGACCCAGTACTTC	CASKGPGLADQETQYF
TRBD1	many	TRBV5-8	TRBJ2-3	TGTGCCAGCTCGACAGGGATAATGACAGATACGCAGTATTTT	CASSTGIMTDTQYF
TRBD1	many	TRBV7-2	TRBJ2-1	TGTGCCAGCAGCCGAGACAGGGGGTTTAGTGAGCAGTTCTTC	CASSRDRGFSEQFF
.	few	TRBV27	TRBJ1-2	TGTGCCAGCAGTTCGACAGAAGGCACATCCGGCTACACCTTC	CASSSTEGTSGYTF
.	.	TRBV5-5	TRBJ1-1	TGTGCCAGCAGCTCCCCCGGGGTGGGCACTGAAGCTTTCTTT	CASSSPGVGTEAFF
TRBD2	many	TRBV10-3	TRBJ2-2	TGTGCCATCAGCCCACTAGCGGGAGGCACCGGGGAGCTGTTTTTT	CAISPLAGGTGELFF
.	.	TRBV4-3	TRBJ2-5	TGCGCCAGCAGCCAAGAGGTGTGGGGTGAGGAGACCCAGTACTTC	CASSQEVWGEETQYF
TRBD1	.	TRBV10-3	TRBJ1-3	TGTGCCATCAGTCGACAGGGCCTCTCTGGAAACACCATATATTTT	CAISRQGLSGNTIYF
.	few	TRBV6-2/TRBV6-3	TRBJ2-3	TGTGCCAGCAGTTTATTTCGGATAACTACAAAAACAGATACGCAGTATTTT	CASSLFRITTKTDTQYF
.	.	TRBV5-1	TRBJ1-1	TGCGCCAGCAGCTGGGAGGGATTTCGGCCTGAAGCTTTCTTT	CASSWEGFRPEAFF
TRBD1	few	TRBV7-4	TRBJ2-5	TGTGCCAGCAGCGGCCGGGACAGGAGAATACAAGAGACCCAGTACTTC	CASSGRDRRIQETQYF
TRBD1	.	TRBV4-1	TRBJ1-2	TGCGCCAGCAGCCACCTCGGGACAGCAGGAGGCTACACCTTC	CASSHLGTAGGYTF
TRBD1	many	TRBV19	TRBJ2-3	TGTGCCAGTAGTACGCCGGGACAGGGGGCTGGGGCAGATACGCAGTATTTT	CASSTPGQGAGADTQYF
.	few	TRBV5-6	TRBJ1-1	TGTGCCAGCTCGGGGCGCGGGAACACTGAAGCTTTCTTT	CASSGRGNTEAFF
TRBD2	many	TRBV7-6	TRBJ2-4	TGTGCCAGCAGCTCTGGACTAGCGGGCCCCAAAAACATTCAGTACTTC	CASSSGLAGPKNIQYF
TRBD1	few	TRBV4-3	TRBJ1-4	TGCGCCAGCAGCCAAGATGACAGGGGTTTCACCCTGGGGGAAAAACTGTTTTTT	CASSQDDRGFTLGEKLFF
TRBD1	few	TRBV28	TRBJ1-2	TGTGCCAGCAGTCCCTATGACAGGGTTAGGTATGGCTACACCTTC	CASSPYDRVRYGYTF
TRBD1	few	TRBV5-1	TRBJ2-3	TGCGCCAGCAGCTTCGGGACAGGGGGCTTCACAGATACGCAGTATTTT	CASSFGTGGFTDTQYF
TRBD2	many	TRBV6-1	TRBJ2-4	TGTGCCAGCAGTTGGCTGATGACTAGCGGGACGGACATTCAGTACTTC	CASSWLMTSGTDIQYF
.	many	TRBV7-2	TRBJ1-5	TGTGCCAGCAGCCCTATGGGGCAGCCCCAGCATTTT	CASSPMGQPQHF
TRBD1	many	TRBV7-2	TRBJ1-5	TGTGCCAGCAGCTTAGCGGGACAGGGGATTCAGCCCCAGCATTTT	CASSLAGQGIQPQHF
TRBD1	.	TRBV5-1	TRBJ1-6	TGCGCCAGCAGCCAAGGACAGGGATCACCCCTCCACTTT	CASSQGQGSPLHF
.	.	TRBV7-2	TRBJ2-3	TGTGCCAGCAGCTTCCCCGGATCACCCACAGATACGCAGTATTTT	CASSFPGSPTDTQYF
.	few	TRBV27	TRBJ1-2	TGTGCCAGCAGTTCACGGCAACGACCATCGTATGGCTACACCTTC	CASSSRQRPSYGYTF
.	many	TRBV12-3/TRBV12-4	TRBJ1-5	TGTGCCAGCCGGGGTAGCAATCAGCCCCAGCATTTT	CASRGSNQPQHF
.	many	TRBV7-6	TRBJ2-5	TGTGCCAGCAGCGCCCCGGCGGTTGGGGAGACCCAGTACTTC	CASSAPAVGETQYF
TRBD1	many	TRBV24-1	TRBJ1-5	TGTGCCACCAGTGATCCCGGGACAGGGGATCAGCCCCAGCATTTT	CATSDPGTGDQPQHF
.	many	TRBV6-1	TRBJ2-7	TGTGCCAGCAGGTCGGGACACCTATCCTACGAGCAGTACTTC	CASRSGHLSYEQYF
.	many	TRBV12-5	TRBJ2-2	TGTGCTAGTGGTCCCCGGGAGACGGGTCTGCTCGGGGAGCTGTTTTTT	CASGPRETGLLGELFF
.	.	TRBV4-1	TRBJ1-2	TGCGCCAGCAGCCAAGATCCCGGGAGTGGCTACACCTTC	CASSQDPGSGYTF
TRBD2	many	TRBV6-1	TRBJ2-4	TGTGCCAGCACCTGGACTAGCGGGATGGTCAAAAACATTCAGTACTTC	CASTWTSGMVKNIQYF
TRBD2	few	TRBV18	TRBJ2-1	TGTGCCAGCTCACCACCGTTTGGTAGCGGGAGGGCTAGTTCCTACAATGAGCAGTTCTTC	CASSPPFGSGRASSYNEQFF
.	many	TRBV12-3/TRBV12-4	TRBJ1-2	TGTGCCAGCAGTTTAGGGGGGATTCTAGGCTACACCTTC	CASSLGGILGYTF
.	.	TRBV28	TRBJ1-2	TGTGCCTCGCGCATCGGACATAACTATGGCTACACCTTC	CASRIGHNYGYTF
.	.	TRBV7-2	TRBJ2-3	TGTGCCAGCAGCCCGCCTAACGGGAGCACAGATACGCAGTATTTT	CASSPPNGSTDTQYF
TRBD2	many	TRBV7-3	TRBJ2-1	TGTGCCAGCAGCTACGTAGCGGGAGCCCAGGTCAATGAGCAGTTCTTC	CASSYVAGAQVNEQFF
.	many	TRBV4-3	TRBJ2-7	TGCGCCAGCAGCCAAGAAACCCTGGCTGTCGGGGGTACCTACGAGCAGTACTTC	CASSQETLAVGGTYEQYF
.	.	TRBV20-1	TRBJ2-5	TGCAGTGCTAGGGCCCCTGGAGAGACCCAGTACTTC	CSARAPGETQYF
.	few	TRBV20-1	TRBJ2-1	TGCAGTGCTAGCGAGACTCAGAGCTCCTACAATGAGCAGTTCTTC	CSASETQSSYNEQFF
.	many	TRBV6-2/TRBV6-3	TRBJ1-1	TGTGCCAGCAGAGAAACTAGGACGGCCCCCGCTCGCTGGCCTGAAGCTTTCTTT	CASRETRTAPARWPEAFF
.	many	TRBV7-8	TRBJ1-1	TGTGCCAGCAGCTTAGGGGGGGGTTGGGGGGGAACTGAAGCTTTCTTT	CASSLGGGWGGTEAFF
TRBD2	many	TRBV7-6	TRBJ2-1	TGTGCCAGCAGCTTAGGTACGGCTAGCGGGAGAAGTGAGCAGTTCTTC	CASSLGTASGRSEQFF